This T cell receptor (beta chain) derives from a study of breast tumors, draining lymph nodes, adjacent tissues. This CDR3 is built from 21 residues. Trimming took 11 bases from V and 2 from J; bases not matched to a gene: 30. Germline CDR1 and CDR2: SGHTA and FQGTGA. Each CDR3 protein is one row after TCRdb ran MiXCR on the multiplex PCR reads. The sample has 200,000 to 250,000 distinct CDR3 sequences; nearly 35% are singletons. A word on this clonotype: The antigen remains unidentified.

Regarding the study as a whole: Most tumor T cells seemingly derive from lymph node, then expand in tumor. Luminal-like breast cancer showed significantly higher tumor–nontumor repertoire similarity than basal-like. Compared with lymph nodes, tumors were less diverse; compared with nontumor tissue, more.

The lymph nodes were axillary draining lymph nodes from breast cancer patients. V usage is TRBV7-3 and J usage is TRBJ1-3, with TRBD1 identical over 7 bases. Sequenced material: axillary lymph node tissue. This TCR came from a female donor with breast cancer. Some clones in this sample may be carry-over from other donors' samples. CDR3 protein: CAWRKKPGQDNWRVTGNTIYF. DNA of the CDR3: TGTGCCTGGAGGAAAAAACCTGGACAGGACAATTGGAGGGTAACTGGAAACACCATATATTTT.